This TCR beta chain was sequenced during a study of blood T cell repertoires in COVID-19. This clone was observed a handful of times. CDR3 length: 13 amino acids. V lost 2 bases, J lost 6 bases, and 10 bases lay in between. Germline CDR1 and CDR2: MDHEN and SYDVKM. Sequenced by immunoSEQ multiplex PCR; TCRdb stores in-frame clones only, minus some. This table has over 30,000 clones, around 84% appearing once. This sequence was found in a man in his sixties or seventies with acute or convalescent COVID-19. The chain employs TRBV28 and TRBJ1-2; D gene ambiguous. The specimen sequenced was peripheral blood. CDR3 loop: CASSLGQRDGYTF. CDR3 nucleotide sequence: TGTGCCAGCAGTTTAGGGCAGAGGGATGGCTACACCTTC.